One and the same sample provided the 29 T cell receptor beta chains below, sequenced in a study of CD8 T cells in ankylosing spondylitis. Using its own MiXCR run on the 5' RACE reads, TCRdb lists one record per CDR3 protein. The sample has 250,000 to 300,000 distinct CDR3 sequences, 15% to 20% seen once. The specimen sequenced was blood, either unsorted or a sorted T cell fraction (not recorded which). The receptors were sampled from a male donor with ankylosing spondylitis or in good health (not recorded which).

This chain connects TRBV6-5 to TRBJ2-7, with 10 nucleotides matching TRBD2. CDR1 is MNHEY, CDR2 SVGAGI, per germline. Trimming took 0 bases from V and 3 from J; bases not matched to a gene: 5. CDR3 length: 16 residues. CDR3 sequence reads: CASSYSWASGSYEQYF. The CDR3 coding sequence is TGTGCCAGCAGTTACTCCTGGGCTAGCGGGAGCTACGAGCAGTACTTC.

A word on this clonotype: At one of its ends the junction is not consistent with the germline gene, which may arise from a read error. The gene calls are TRBV12-3 or TRBV12-4 and TRBJ2-2, with D possibly matching TRBD2 (5 bases). The CDR3 length is 14 residues. The CDR3 DNA follows: TGTGCCACCGCGTTTTTGCAGGCAACCGGGGAGCTGGTTTTT. Translating it yields CATAFLQATGELVF.

This chain connects TRBV5-1 to TRBJ2-3, with unresolved D. The CDR3 totals 12 residues. The germline V gene has CDR1 SGHRS and CDR2 YFSETQ. Deletions cut 5 bases from V and 3 bases from J, with 7 bases between. The CDR3 region is CASSKRTDTQYF. The CDR3 nucleotides read TGCGCCAGCAGTAAAAGGACAGATACGCAGTATTTT.

This chain joins TRBV29-1 and TRBJ2-1, with D unresolved. CDR1 and CDR2 (germline): SQVTM, ANQGSEA. This CDR3 has 13 residues. V dropped 4 bases and J dropped 2 bases, with 9 bases sitting between them. The CDR3 bases are TGCAGCGTTGGAAGGCTGACCTACAATGAGCAGTTCTTC. This codes for CSVGRLTYNEQFF.

This clonotype showed up just a few times. The chain recombines TRBV29-1 with TRBJ2-1, with 7 bases identical to TRBD2. Germline V gene data show CDR1 as SQVTM and CDR2 as ANQGSEA. The CDR3 length is 16 residues. The J segment lost 4 bases and the V segment lost 0 bases, leaving 9 bases of the junction unmatched. The CDR3 DNA is TGCAGCGTTGAAGAAAGCGGGATGGAGCCATACAATGAGCAGTTCTTC. This gives the protein CSVEESGMEPYNEQFF.

This clonotype was found many times. V and J are TRBV5-1 and TRBJ2-2; D unclear. This CDR3 is built from 14 residues. Germline CDR1 is SGHRS and CDR2 is YFSETQ. V lost 6 bases, J lost 8 bases, and 17 bases lay in between. The CDR3 DNA reads TGCGCCAGCACCCCCATTTATGGGCAAGGGGAGCTGTTTTTT. Protein: CASTPIYGQGELFF.

This clonotype came up many times. The genes are TRBV5-1 and TRBJ2-5, with 7 bases matching TRBD1. The junction had 0 bases not matched to a gene; V was cut back by 3 bases and J by 1 base. From germline, CDR1 is SGHRS and CDR2 YFSETQ. The CDR3 spans 13 residues. The CDR3 is CASSWDSQETQYF. CDR3 DNA: TGCGCCAGCAGCTGGGACAGCCAAGAGACCCAGTACTTC.

This chain connects TRBV2 to TRBJ1-1; D not resolved. Germline V gives CDR1 SNHLY, CDR2 FYNNEI. Trimming stripped 7 bases from V and 0 bases from J, with 6 bases between. This CDR3 comprises 12 residues. CDR3 region: CASTELNTEAFF. The CDR3 nucleotides are TGTGCCAGCACAGAACTGAACACTGAAGCTTTCTTT.

This clonotype was seen a few times. The gene calls are TRBV3-1 and TRBJ2-7; no definite D call. The CDR3 consists of 15 residues. Trimming took 6 bases from V and 6 from J, leaving 21 bases between them. In germline, CDR1 is LGHDT, CDR2 YNNKEL (reference sequence). CDR3 sequence: CASSPGRATRAEQYF. CDR3 coding DNA: TGTGCCAGCAGTCCGGGCAGAGCGACCAGAGCCGAGCAGTACTTC.

V gene TRBV3-1 combines with J gene TRBJ1-2; D is unresolved. This CDR3 is 14 amino acids long. Germline V gives CDR1 LGHDT, CDR2 YNNKEL (reference sequence). Trimming removed 5 bases at V and 8 bases at J, with 18 bases between. The CDR3 nucleotides read TGTGCCAGCAGCGGGCGTGCCTTGGCTGAGGGCTACACCTTC. Translating it yields CASSGRALAEGYTF.

The chain is built from TRBV6-1 and TRBJ2-7; D possibly corresponds to TRBD2 (6 bases). V was clipped by 6 bases and J by 2 bases, with 17 bases between them. Germline CDR1 is MNHNS and CDR2 is SASEGT. This CDR3 is built from 15 residues. Written as DNA, the CDR3 is TGTGCCAGCAGACCTTTTGCGGGGAGTACCTACGAGCAGTACTTC. Residues: CASRPFAGSTYEQYF.

This clonotype was found once. The chain uses TRBV12-3 or TRBV12-4 and TRBJ2-6; 8 bases fit TRBD2. V lost 4 bases to trimming and J lost 0 bases; unmatched junction nucleotides: 14. The CDR3 is made up of 20 amino acids. The chain's CDR3 is CASSSVGAPSGSSGANVLTF. Written as DNA, the CDR3 is TGTGCCAGCAGTTCAGTGGGGGCGCCCAGCGGGAGCTCTGGGGCCAACGTCCTGACTTTC.

This clonotype was counted between two and nine times. The rearrangement uses TRBV6-5 and TRBJ2-7, with D perhaps TRBD1 (7 bases). Trimming cost V 2 bases and J 4 bases, with 15 bases left between them. Germline values: CDR1 MNHEY, CDR2 SVGAGI. This CDR3 spans 15 amino acids. The CDR3 protein is CASSYPTGRGYEQYF. As DNA, the CDR3 is TGTGCCAGCAGTTACCCGACAGGGCGGGGATACGAGCAGTACTTC.

This clonotype was counted only a few times. The chain combines TRBV12-3 or TRBV12-4 with TRBJ2-7; 11 positions agree with TRBD2. Germline trimming cut 7 bases from V and 4 bases from J; bases unmatched to any gene: 6. The CDR3 consists of 14 residues. DNA of the CDR3: TGTGCCAGCACTAAGGGGACTAGCGGATACGAGCAGTACTTC. Residues: CASTKGTSGYEQYF.

A few counts support this clonotype. This chain uses TRBV3-1 with TRBJ1-2; D remains unclear. This CDR3 is 14 amino acids long. Trimming took off 3 bases at V and 8 bases at J, with 16 bases between the two ends. The germline CDR1 and CDR2 sequences are LGHDT and YNNKEL (reference sequence). The CDR3 nucleotides are TGTGCCAGCAGCCAGGTACCGGGAGATGGAGGCTACACCTTC. Translated, it gives CASSQVPGDGGYTF.

The chain links TRBV15 to TRBJ2-4; D gene uncertain. Deletions cut 6 bases from V and 0 bases from J, with 15 bases between. This CDR3 has 16 residues. Germline V gene sequence: CDR1 LNHNV, CDR2 YYDKDF (reference sequence). DNA for the CDR3: TGTGCCACCAGTACCCCTCTTGCCCTAGCCAAAAACATTCAGTACTTC. Amino acids: CATSTPLALAKNIQYF.

The chain joins TRBV7-9 to TRBJ2-3; TRBD2 matches 14 bases. Per germline, CDR1 SEHNR and CDR2 FQNEAQ (reference sequence). V shed 4 bases and J 1 base; nucleotides not matched to a gene: 4. CDR3 length equals 17 residues. CDR3 amino acids: CASSSWGLAGGTDTQYF. CDR3 coding DNA: TGTGCCAGCAGCTCCTGGGGACTAGCGGGAGGCACAGATACGCAGTATTTT.

The table lists this clonotype with a few counts. The V gene is TRBV5-1, the J gene TRBJ2-7; the match to TRBD1 covers 7 bases. Germline assignment: CDR1 SGHRS and CDR2 YFSETQ. J was trimmed by 0 bases and V by 1 base; bases with no gene match: 7. The CDR3 runs to 16 residues. As DNA, the CDR3 is TGCGCCAGCAGCTTGTTACCGGGACAGAGCTCCTACGAGCAGTACTTC. Translated: CASSLLPGQSSYEQYF. The whole variable domain, remainder taken from reference TRBV5-1 and TRBJ2-7, is KAGVTQTPRYLIKTRGQQVTLSCSPISGHRSVSWYQQTPGQGLQFLFEYFSETQRNKGNFPGRFSGRQFSNSRSEMNVSTLELGDSALYLCASSLLPGQSSYEQYFGPGTRLTVT.

This clonotype has a handful of counts. This chain connects TRBV4-3 to TRBJ2-2; 15 nucleotides align to TRBD2. This CDR3 has 19 amino acids. Trimming removed 4 bases from V and 3 bases from J; junction bases left unmatched: 9. Per germline, CDR1 LGHNA and CDR2 YSLEER. The CDR3 region is CASSLGLAGGLRHTGELFF. For the CDR3, the DNA is TGCGCCAGCAGCCTAGGACTAGCGGGAGGGCTTAGACACACCGGGGAGCTGTTTTTT.

This clonotype was counted only a few times. The rearrangement links TRBV12-3 or TRBV12-4 to TRBJ2-1, with TRBD2 matching over 8 bases. This CDR3 is built from 16 residues. With 1 base clipped from V and 6 bases from J, the junction kept 8 bases outside the gene matches. CDR3 residues: CASSLEGLVAVNEQFF. CDR3 bases: TGTGCCAGCAGTTTAGAGGGACTAGTAGCAGTCAATGAGCAGTTCTTC.

This clonotype has at least ten counts. V gene TRBV12-3 or TRBV12-4 combines with J gene TRBJ1-2; D not resolved. There are 15 residues in the CDR3. The V and J ends lost 5 bases and 0 bases respectively, with 13 bases between them. CDR3 sequence reads: CASSLRPMPNYGYTF. DNA of the CDR3: TGTGCCAGCAGTCTCCGCCCAATGCCTAACTATGGCTACACCTTC.

This clonotype was recorded a few times. The chain is built from TRBV20-1 and TRBJ2-1, with TRBD2 as a possible D gene (6 bases). Germline V gene lookup returns CDR1 DFQATT and CDR2 SNEGSKA (reference sequence). V was trimmed by 4 bases and J by 6 bases, leaving 13 bases between them. The CDR3 contains 13 residues. The chain's CDR3 is CSATGAWRNEQFF. CDR3 DNA sequence: TGCAGTGCTACGGGAGCGTGGCGCAATGAGCAGTTCTTC.

This clonotype was counted only a few times. The chain joins TRBV27 to TRBJ1-1; D is uncertain. The CDR3 has 16 amino acids. The V gene's germline CDR1 is MNHEY and CDR2 SMNVEV (reference sequence). The V end was cut by 6 bases, the J end by 4 bases, with 21 bases between. The CDR3 bases are TGTGCCAGCAGCCCCCGGGATCTTGCCGTTAGCACTGAAGCTTTCTTT. Amino acids: CASSPRDLAVSTEAFF.

The chain employs TRBV5-5 and TRBJ1-1, with D maybe TRBD1 (5 bases). This CDR3 is built from 16 residues. Germline V gives CDR1 SGHKS, CDR2 YYEKEE (reference sequence). V gave up 0 bases and J gave up 2 bases, with 14 bases separating them. The CDR3 DNA reads as TGTGCCAGCAGCTTGGCCCGGGGGGGGAAAAACACTGAAGCTTTCTTT. Translated, it gives CASSLARGGKNTEAFF.

V usage is TRBV20-1 and J usage is TRBJ2-7; 11 bases agree with TRBD2. Germline V gene sequence: CDR1 DFQATT, CDR2 SNEGSKA (reference sequence). With 1 base clipped from V and 5 bases from J, the junction kept 7 bases outside the gene matches. The CDR3 has 15 residues. In DNA form, the CDR3 reads TGCAGTGCTAGAGTAGCGGGAGGGCCCTTCGACGAGCAGTACTTC. Translation gives CSARVAGGPFDEQYF.

Ten or more counts support this clonotype. The chain employs TRBV5-1 and TRBJ2-7; D remains unclear. The CDR3 consists of 13 residues. V was trimmed by 1 base and J by 4 bases, leaving 9 bases between them. Germline V gives CDR1 SGHRS, CDR2 YFSETQ. CDR3 coding DNA: TGCGCCAGCAGCTTGTACCCAGGTTACGAGCAGTACTTC. Its protein product is CASSLYPGYEQYF.

This clonotype came up a few times. The chain uses TRBV9 and TRBJ1-2, with a possible D match to TRBD1 (5 bases). Germline loops: CDR1 SGDLS, CDR2 YYNGEE. The V end was cut by 2 bases, the J end by 4 bases, with 18 bases between. CDR3 size: 16 residues. CDR3 in DNA: TGTGCCAGCAGCGTCGACGGGGCCTCTCGGGGCTATGGCTACACCTTC. This sequence encodes CASSVDGASRGYGYTF. The variable domain in full, completed from reference TRBV9 and TRBJ1-2, reads DSGVTQTPKHLITATGQRVTLRCSPRSGDLSVYWYQQSLDQGLQFLIQYYNGEERAKGNILERFSAQQFPDLHSELNLSSLELGDSALYFCASSVDGASRGYGYTFGSGTRLTVV.

This clonotype was found a few times. V is TRBV4-1 and J is TRBJ1-2; D gene unclear. This CDR3 has 14 amino acids. CDR1 and CDR2 (germline): MGHRA, YSYEKL. V lost 0 bases, J lost 0 bases, and 5 bases lay in between. CDR3 bases: TGCGCCAGCAGCCAAGAGTGGACTAACTATGGCTACACCTTC. This gives the protein CASSQEWTNYGYTF.

This clonotype was recorded many times. The chain combines TRBV4-2 with TRBJ2-3; 10 nucleotides align to TRBD2. This CDR3 region has 17 residues. Unmatched junction bases numbered 6, after V lost 1 base and J lost 2 bases. Germline CDR1 and CDR2: LGHNA and YNFKEQ. CDR3 region: CASSQGTSGSDTDTQYF. In DNA form, the CDR3 reads TGTGCCAGCAGCCAAGGGACTAGCGGAAGTGACACAGATACGCAGTATTTT.